This T cell receptor (beta chain) comes out of a study of blood T cell repertoires in COVID-19. Enrolled through a virtual design, the participants were between roughly 18 and 90 years of age and came from some 26 US areas. Resolution of symptoms, clearance, or two negative PCRs was present in recovered Cohort 3 donors. Trimming removed 2 bases from V and 6 bases from J, with 9 bases in between. The length of the CDR3 is 13 residues. Germline CDR1 reads LGHDT; CDR2 reads YNNKEL (reference sequence). In the authors' workflow: Reference gene primers were amplified, and this amplification served to estimate nucleated cell counts. Measured with immunoSEQ multiplex PCR; TCRdb has only the in-frame clones, and not every one. D and trimming come from the DNA, and the V and J calls and clone size come from that table. Of about 140,000 clones in the sample, 60% to 80% were seen once.

V usage is TRBV3-1 (or the pseudogene TRBV3-2) and J usage is TRBJ2-3; no firm D call. Sequenced material: PBMCs or T cells enriched from blood (not recorded which). The TCR comes from a woman aged 45 to 65 who had recovered from COVID-19. The CDR3 here is CASSQFRLDTQYF. The CDR3 nucleotides are TGTGCCAGCAGCCAATTCCGGTTGGATACGCAGTATTTT.